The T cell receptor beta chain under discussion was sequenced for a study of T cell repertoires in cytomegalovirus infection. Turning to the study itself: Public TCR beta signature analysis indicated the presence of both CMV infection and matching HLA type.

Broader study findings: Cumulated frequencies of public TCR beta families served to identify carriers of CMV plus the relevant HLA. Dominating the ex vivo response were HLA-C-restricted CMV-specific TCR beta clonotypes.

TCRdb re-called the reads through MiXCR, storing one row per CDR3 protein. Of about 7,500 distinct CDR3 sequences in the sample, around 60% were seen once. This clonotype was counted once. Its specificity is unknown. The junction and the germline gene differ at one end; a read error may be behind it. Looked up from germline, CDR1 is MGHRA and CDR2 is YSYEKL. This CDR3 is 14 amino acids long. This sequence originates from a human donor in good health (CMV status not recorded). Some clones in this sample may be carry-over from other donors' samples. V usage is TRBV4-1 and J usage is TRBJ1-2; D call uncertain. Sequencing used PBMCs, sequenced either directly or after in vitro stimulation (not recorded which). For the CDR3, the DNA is TGCGCCAGCAGCAAAGATCGGCTAACTGGTTGCTACACCTTC. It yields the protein CASSKDRLTGCYTF.